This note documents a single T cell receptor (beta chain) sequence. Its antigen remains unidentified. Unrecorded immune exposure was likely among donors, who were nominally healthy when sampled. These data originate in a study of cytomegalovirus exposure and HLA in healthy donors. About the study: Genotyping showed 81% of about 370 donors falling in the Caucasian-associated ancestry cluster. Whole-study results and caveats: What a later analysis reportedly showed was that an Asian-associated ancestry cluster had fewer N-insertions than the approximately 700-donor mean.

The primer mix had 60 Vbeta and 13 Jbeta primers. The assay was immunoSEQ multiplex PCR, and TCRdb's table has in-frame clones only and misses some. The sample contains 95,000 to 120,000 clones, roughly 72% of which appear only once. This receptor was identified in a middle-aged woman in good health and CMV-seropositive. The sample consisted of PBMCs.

The CDR3 DNA reads TGTGCCAGCACCCTCCGGGACAGGGTCACAGATACGCAGTATTTT. The encoded protein is CASTLRDRVTDTQYF. The chain carries TRBV2 and TRBJ2-3; 9 bases align to TRBD1. CDR1 and CDR2 from the germline V gene are SNHLY and FYNNEI. V trimming: 7 bases; J trimming: 2 bases; junction bases outside the gene matches: 7. CDR3 length equals 15 residues.